What follows describes a single T cell receptor (beta chain). The method was immunoSEQ multiplex PCR; TCRdb's version includes in-frame clones alone and lacks a portion of them. The table includes some 98,000 clones, about four fifths detected once. The data originate from a study of control samples from healthy donors and cancer patients. The CDR3 contains 16 residues. Germline assignment: CDR1 SNHLY and CDR2 FYNNEI. Germline trimming cut 6 bases from V and 2 bases from J; bases unmatched to any gene: 4. The V gene is TRBV2, the J gene TRBJ2-6; TRBD1 matches 10 bases. Sequences were obtained from PBMCs. This receptor was identified in a man in his 70s with lung cancer. CDR3 bases: TGTGCCAGCAGATTGGACAGGGGGACTGGGGCCAACGTCCTGACTTTC. Its translation is CASRLDRGTGANVLTF.